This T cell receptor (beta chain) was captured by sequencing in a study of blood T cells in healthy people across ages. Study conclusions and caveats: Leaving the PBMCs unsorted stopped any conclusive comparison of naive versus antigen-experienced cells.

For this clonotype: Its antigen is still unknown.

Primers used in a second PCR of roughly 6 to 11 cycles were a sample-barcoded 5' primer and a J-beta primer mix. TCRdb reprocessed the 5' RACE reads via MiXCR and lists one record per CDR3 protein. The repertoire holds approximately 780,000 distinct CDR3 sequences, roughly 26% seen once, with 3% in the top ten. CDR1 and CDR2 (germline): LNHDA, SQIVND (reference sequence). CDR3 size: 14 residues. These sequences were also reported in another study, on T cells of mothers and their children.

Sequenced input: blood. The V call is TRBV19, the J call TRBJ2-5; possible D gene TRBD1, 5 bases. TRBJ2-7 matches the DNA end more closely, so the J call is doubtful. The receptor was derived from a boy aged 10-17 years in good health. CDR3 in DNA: TGTGCCAGTAGTTCGGCAGGGATCGCGTACGAGCAGTACTTC. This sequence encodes CASSSAGIAYEQYF.